Following are 27 T cell receptor beta chains from one sample sequenced in a study of cytotoxic CD8 clonotypes in ibrutinib-treated CLL. Some clones are missing from TCRdb's copy, which holds only in-frame ones; the method was immunoSEQ multiplex PCR. The data contain 250,000 to 350,000 clones, roughly four fifths of them singletons. The sequences come from PBMCs, collected at disease progression, from a patient treated with ibrutinib. Receptor source: a human donor with chronic lymphocytic leukemia.

This clone appeared once. The CDR3 DNA reads as TGCAGCGTTGATCTTATCTCCTCGGCGTGGCAGGGAGAAATAGGCACTGAAGCTTTCTTT. This codes for CSVDLISSAWQGEIGTEAFF. This chain uses TRBV29-1 with TRBJ1-1, with D possibly matching TRBD1 (5 bases). V dropped 3 bases and J dropped 4 bases, with 33 bases sitting between them. The CDR3 consists of 20 residues. Germline CDR1 is SQVTM and CDR2 is ANQGSEA.

This chain joins TRBV9 and TRBJ2-7; the D gene is possibly TRBD2 (5 bases). The CDR3 has 14 amino acids. V lost 4 bases, J lost 0 bases, and 11 bases lay in between. The germline V gene encodes CDR1 SGDLS and CDR2 YYNGEE. Here the CDR3 DNA reads TGTGCCAGCAGCCCCCGGGGTGCCTCCTACGAGCAGTACTTC. Amino acid sequence: CASSPRGASYEQYF.

This sequence joins TRBV9 and TRBJ2-3, with a weak D call TRBD1 (6 bases). V was clipped by 6 bases and J by 6 bases, with 20 bases between them. This CDR3 has 15 residues. Per germline, CDR1 SGDLS and CDR2 YYNGEE. The CDR3 DNA reads TGTGCCAGCACCCTAGACGGCAGGGGATCCGATACGCAGTATTTT. Amino acid sequence: CASTLDGRGSDTQYF.

The chain joins TRBV28 to TRBJ2-7, with D hard to call. CDR1 and CDR2 (germline): MDHEN, SYDVKM. The CDR3 runs 13 residues. V was cut by 2 bases and J by 3 bases, with 8 bases left in between. This chain's CDR3 is CASSLGPNYEQYF. CDR3 nucleotide sequence: TGTGCCAGCAGTTTAGGCCCCAACTACGAGCAGTACTTC.

This clone was seen a few times. The chain carries TRBV5-1 and TRBJ2-2; the D is unclear. The CDR3 totals 14 residues. V lost 0 bases to trimming and J lost 7 bases, with 10 bases between them. Germline V gives CDR1 SGHRS, CDR2 YFSETQ. CDR3 sequence reads: CASSLGLGIGELFF. The CDR3 DNA reads TGCGCCAGCAGCTTGGGGCTGGGGATCGGGGAGCTGTTTTTT.

There are a few counts of this clone. V is TRBV6-9 and J is TRBJ1-6; D gene unclear. Trimming left V 0 bases short and J 7 bases short, with 10 bases between. The CDR3 loop spans 15 amino acids. Looked up from germline, CDR1 is MNHGY and CDR2 is SVAAGI. In DNA form, the CDR3 reads TGTGCCAGCAGTTATTCTCCTCCGTCAAATTCACCCCTCCACTTT. Amino acids: CASSYSPPSNSPLHF.

This chain links TRBV5-1 with TRBJ2-3; no clear D. The CDR3 spans 14 residues. CDR1 is SGHRS, CDR2 YFSETQ, per germline. V was trimmed by 7 bases and J by 0 bases, leaving 12 bases between them. The CDR3 sequence is CASHPGSSTDTQYF. CDR3 DNA: TGCGCCAGCCACCCCGGCTCGAGCACAGATACGCAGTATTTT.

The gene calls are TRBV13 and TRBJ2-1, with unresolved D. The CDR3 is made up of 13 amino acids. Trimming shortened V by 3 bases and J by 5 bases, and 8 bases separated the two germline ends. Germline CDR1 reads PRHDT; CDR2 reads FYEKMQ (reference sequence). In DNA, the CDR3 is TGTGCCAGCAGCTTTCGTGGGGACAATGAGCAGTTCTTC. The encoded protein is CASSFRGDNEQFF.

This clone was picked up a small number of times. The chain carries TRBV10-3 and TRBJ2-1, with D uncertain. The length of the CDR3 is 11 residues. The V end was cut by 4 bases, the J end by 8 bases, with 6 bases between. Germline CDR1 ENHRY, CDR2 SYGVKD. CDR3 nucleotides: TGTGCCATCAGTGTAGACGATGAGCAGTTCTTC. Translated, it gives CAISVDDEQFF.

The genes are TRBV28 and TRBJ2-4, with TRBD1 matching 9 bases. The junction had 5 bases not matched to a gene; V was cut back by 3 bases and J by 8 bases. Germline V gene lookup returns CDR1 MDHEN and CDR2 SYDVKM. The CDR3 extends over 14 amino acids. The CDR3 region has the DNA TGTGCCAGCAGTTTGGACAGGGGCAGGGACATTCAGTACTTC. This sequence encodes CASSLDRGRDIQYF.

This clone occurred a few times. The chain couples TRBV13 to TRBJ2-7, with 7 bases that match TRBD1. The junction had 8 bases not matched to a gene; V was cut back by 5 bases and J by 4 bases. The CDR3 is 14 amino acids. Germline values: CDR1 PRHDT, CDR2 FYEKMQ (reference sequence). CDR3 nucleotide sequence: TGTGCCAGCAGCGGAGACAGGGCCCTTTACGAGCAGTACTTC. Translating it yields CASSGDRALYEQYF.

This chain links TRBV18 with TRBJ1-1; no firm D call. Germline V gives CDR1 KGHSH, CDR2 LQKENI. The V and J ends lost 0 bases and 4 bases respectively, with 6 bases between them. CDR3 length: 13 amino acids. This chain's CDR3 is CASSPPEGTEAFF. The CDR3 bases are TGTGCCAGCTCACCACCGGAGGGCACTGAAGCTTTCTTT.

The chain recombines TRBV20-1 with TRBJ2-1, with a possible D match to TRBD1 (5 bases). In germline, CDR1 is DFQATT, CDR2 SNEGSKA (reference sequence). V lost 7 bases to trimming and J lost 7 bases, with 11 bases between them. The CDR3 is 11 residues long. For the CDR3, the DNA is TGCAGTGTCAGACAGTTTAATGAGCAGTTCTTC. It is translated as CSVRQFNEQFF.

This clone was found a few times. V usage is TRBV6-5 and J usage is TRBJ2-1, with 8 bases fitting TRBD1. The CDR3 is 11 residues long. Unmatched junction bases numbered 7, after V lost 6 bases and J lost 15 bases. Germline V gene sequence: CDR1 MNHEY, CDR2 SVGAGI. The CDR3 DNA reads as TGTGCCAGCAGCACAGGGGGACGCGCGTTCTTC. It specifies CASSTGGRAFF.

The rearrangement links TRBV6-1 to TRBJ2-7; the D is unclear. With 7 bases removed from V and 3 bases from J, the gap between germline ends came to 13 bases. Germline CDR1 reads MNHNS; CDR2 reads SASEGT. This CDR3 is built from 13 residues. Here the CDR3 reads CASTAPGIYEQYF. CDR3 DNA sequence: TGTGCCAGCACCGCCCCTGGTATCTACGAGCAGTACTTC.

The V call is TRBV4-3, the J call TRBJ2-6; D unresolved. The CDR3 spans 17 residues. The germline CDR1 and CDR2 sequences are LGHNA and YSLEER. Trimming stripped 3 bases from V and 0 bases from J, with 12 bases between. CDR3 nucleotides: TGCGCCAGCAGCCACTCTCCGTCCGGCTCTGGGGCCAACGTCCTGACTTTC. Its protein is CASSHSPSGSGANVLTF.

The V gene is TRBV7-3, the J gene TRBJ2-5; D might be TRBD1 or TRBD2, each matching 6 bases. Germline loops: CDR1 SGHTA, CDR2 FQGTGA. Trimming removed 5 bases at V and 5 bases at J, with 18 bases between. CDR3 length: 15 residues. CDR3 nucleotides: TGTGCCAGCAGCCTAGCCGGGGGCGAAGTGGAGACCCAGTACTTC. It encodes CASSLAGGEVETQYF.

The rearrangement uses TRBV2 and TRBJ2-3; 13 bases align to TRBD2. J gave up 4 bases and V 6 bases, and 4 bases lay outside the gene matches. Per germline, CDR1 SNHLY and CDR2 FYNNEI. The CDR3 runs to 15 residues. The CDR3 is CASSTSGRAPDTQYF. The CDR3 DNA sequence: TGTGCCAGCAGCACTAGCGGGAGGGCCCCAGATACGCAGTATTTT.

The V and J genes are TRBV7-3 and TRBJ2-3; 7 bases align to TRBD2. The CDR3 is made up of 14 amino acids. Trimming removed 5 bases from V and 4 bases from J; junction bases left unmatched: 6. Looked up from germline, CDR1 is SGHTA and CDR2 is FQGTGA. The chain's CDR3 is CASSPGRSSDTQYF. CDR3 DNA sequence: TGTGCCAGCAGCCCCGGGAGGTCCTCAGATACGCAGTATTTT.

The chain has TRBV4-1 and TRBJ2-7; TRBD2 aligns across 10 bases. Germline lookup yields CDR1 MGHRA and CDR2 YSYEKL. The trim removed 4 bases at V and 7 bases at J, leaving 10 bases unmatched. The CDR3 consists of 15 residues. CDR3 region: CASSPPSGGDLEQYF. As DNA, the CDR3 is TGCGCCAGCAGCCCCCCCAGCGGGGGGGACCTGGAGCAGTACTTC.

The chain couples TRBV9 to TRBJ2-7; D possibly uses TRBD1 or TRBD2 (5 bases each). V shed 0 bases and J shed 2 bases, with 12 bases lying between them. CDR1 is SGDLS, CDR2 YYNGEE, per germline. This CDR3 has 15 residues. The CDR3: CASSVGWDVAYEQYF. The CDR3 region has the DNA TGTGCCAGCAGCGTAGGATGGGACGTAGCCTACGAGCAGTACTTC.

The gene calls are TRBV5-6 and TRBJ1-2, with 7 bases lining up with TRBD1. The J segment lost 4 bases and the V segment lost 4 bases, leaving 4 bases of the junction unmatched. The CDR3 is 13 amino acids. CDR1 SGHDT and CDR2 YYEEEE come from the germline V gene. The CDR3 DNA is TGTGCCAGCAGCCAAGGGGGCAGCTATGGCTACACCTTC. It is translated as CASSQGGSYGYTF.

The chain recombines TRBV4-1 with TRBJ1-4; no clear D gene. The CDR3 runs 14 residues. CDR1 is MGHRA, CDR2 YSYEKL, per germline. Trimming removed 4 bases at V and 5 bases at J, with 11 bases between. This CDR3 is CASSPSRKNEKLFF. As DNA, the CDR3 is TGCGCCAGCAGCCCCTCGCGGAAGAATGAAAAACTGTTTTTT.

The gene calls are TRBV5-1 and TRBJ1-5; possible D gene TRBD1, 5 bases. Trimming pared 4 bases from V and 6 bases from J, leaving 23 bases between. The CDR3 contains 17 residues. The germline gives CDR1 SGHRS, CDR2 YFSETQ. Here the CDR3 reads CASSPGSTARGIQPQHF. For the CDR3, the DNA is TGCGCCAGCAGCCCTGGCTCGACCGCCCGGGGGATTCAGCCCCAGCATTTT.

This clone was recorded only once. This sequence joins TRBV7-8 and TRBJ2-3; D call uncertain. The CDR3 totals 15 residues. The ends were cut back, 1 base at V and 2 bases at J, with 10 bases in the middle. CDR1 is SGHVS, CDR2 FQNEAQ, per germline. In nucleotides, the CDR3 is TGTGCCAGCAGCTTAGGGAGCTCCTTCACAGATACGCAGTATTTT. It encodes CASSLGSSFTDTQYF.

The chain uses TRBV18 and TRBJ2-1; D possibly corresponds to TRBD2 (7 bases). The V end was cut by 8 bases, the J end by 6 bases, with 20 bases between. The germline V gene has CDR1 KGHSH and CDR2 LQKENI. The CDR3 loop spans 15 amino acids. The CDR3 region has the DNA TGTGCCAGCCAAACCAGGGGCGGGGGCTCCAATGAGCAGTTCTTC. It yields the protein CASQTRGGGSNEQFF.

This sequence joins TRBV6-4 and TRBJ2-1; D remains ambiguous. CDR3 length equals 12 residues. Trimming shortened V by 0 bases and J by 3 bases, and 0 bases separated the two germline ends. The germline V gene encodes CDR1 MRHNA and CDR2 SNTAGT. CDR3 nucleotides: TGTGCCAGCAGTGACTCCTACAATGAGCAGTTCTTC. Translating gives CASSDSYNEQFF.